Described below is a single TCR beta chain sequence and its context. Per germline, CDR1 SGHRS and CDR2 YFSETQ. The V gene end was trimmed by 1 base and the J gene end by 1 base; junction bases not matched to a gene: 14. The CDR3 consists of 19 residues. The sample is drawn from a study of blood T cell repertoires in COVID-19. In the original analysis: How many nucleated cells were present was estimated from reference gene primer amplification. This table comes from immunoSEQ multiplex PCR, and its TCRdb copy is limited to in-frame clones, with some not included. From that table come the V and J calls and clone size; the DNA was used to work out D and trimming. The repertoire holds a few hundred thousand clones, roughly 90% seen once, with around 3% in the top ten.

The clonotype comes from a woman in her twenties or thirties with COVID-19, enrolled during active disease. The sample consisted of peripheral blood. V usage is TRBV5-1 and J usage is TRBJ2-4, with 7 bases lining up with TRBD2. CDR3 sequence (DNA): TGCGCCAGCAGCTTGCGGCTAGCGGATGGACCTTGGGCCAAAAACATTCAGTACTTC. Residues: CASSLRLADGPWAKNIQYF.